This is a list of T cell receptor beta chains from one sample in a study of blood T cell repertoires in COVID-19. Assay: immunoSEQ multiplex PCR; the TCRdb copy retains only in-frame clones and omits some. The sample has hundreds of thousands of clones; about four fifths are singletons. What was sequenced was PBMCs or T cells enriched from blood (not recorded which). These receptors were collected from a woman in her sixties who had recovered from COVID-19. The CDR3 runs from the conserved cysteine through the conserved F or W. A D gene is named only where the DNA matches it firmly. Rows may omit the clone size; those that give it use once, few, many or a size class.

TRBJ1-1	TRBV7-2	NA	NA	CASSPGTRSEAFF	TGTGCCAGCAGCCCCGGGACAAGGTCTGAAGCTTTCTTT
TRBJ1-2	TRBV5-4	NA	TRBD1	CASSFQGTDNYGYTF	TGTGCCAGCAGCTTCCAGGGGACAGACAACTATGGCTACACCTTC
TRBJ1-5	TRBV19	NA	TRBD1	CASSKEGQGWRDQPQHF	TGTGCCAGTAGTAAAGAGGGACAGGGCTGGAGGGATCAGCCCCAGCATTTT
TRBJ1-2	TRBV7-8	NA	NA	CASSLSRVGHGYTF	TGTGCCAGCAGCTTAAGCAGGGTTGGGCATGGCTACACCTTC
TRBJ2-2	TRBV29-1	NA	NA	CSVEVGARNTGELFF	TGCAGCGTTGAGGTAGGGGCTAGGAACACCGGGGAGCTGTTTTTT
TRBJ2-7	TRBV20-1	NA	TRBD2	CSASDGGGASYEQYF	TGCAGTGCTAGTGATGGCGGGGGGGCGTCCTACGAGCAGTACTTC
TRBJ2-7	TRBV5-1	NA	TRBD2	CASSGGSLAGTIYEQYF	TGCGCCAGCAGCGGTGGATCTCTAGCGGGGACTATTTACGAGCAGTACTTC
TRBJ1-4	TRBV7-6	NA	NA	CASSLGWGEKLFF	TGTGCCAGCAGCTTAGGGTGGGGCGAAAAACTGTTTTTT
TRBJ1-1	TRBV10-1	NA	NA	CASKEAENTEAFF	TGCGCCAGCAAGGAGGCGGAGAACACTGAAGCTTTCTTT
TRBJ2-5	TRBV6-5	NA	NA	CASLVGQETQYF	TGTGCCAGCCTAGTAGGCCAAGAGACCCAGTACTTC
TRBJ2-3	TRBV4-2	once	TRBD2	CASSQAIAGGGTDTQYF	TGTGCCAGCAGCCAAGCAATAGCGGGAGGAGGCACAGATACGCAGTATTTT
TRBJ1-1	TRBV19	NA	NA	CASSIRDTVNTEAFF	TGTGCCAGTAGTATCCGGGACACCGTGAACACTGAAGCTTTCTTT
TRBJ2-7	TRBV7-2	NA	TRBD1	CASSSDRIYEQYF	TGTGCCAGCAGCTCGGACAGGATCTACGAGCAGTACTTC
TRBJ1-3	TRBV19	NA	NA	CASSTRDTYYSGNTIYF	TGTGCCAGTAGTACCCGGGACACCTATTACTCTGGAAACACCATATATTTT
TRBJ2-7	TRBV10-3	NA	NA	CAIRREENSYEQYF	TGTGCCATCAGGAGGGAGGAGAATTCCTACGAGCAGTACTTC
TRBJ2-7	TRBV11-2	NA	NA	CASNLGRTSSYEQYF	TGTGCCAGCAACCTCGGGAGAACGAGCTCCTACGAGCAGTACTTC
TRBJ1-2	TRBV3-1/TRBV3-2	once	TRBD1	CASRFEGAAKDGYTF	TGTGCCAGCAGGTTCGAGGGGGCAGCTAAAGATGGCTACACCTTC
TRBJ2-7	TRBV11-3	once	NA	CASGSSYSGEQYF	TGTGCCAGCGGATCGTCGTATAGCGGCGAGCAGTACTTC
TRBJ1-1	TRBV5-1	NA	TRBD1	CASSFGTGMTEAFF	TGCGCCAGCAGCTTCGGGACAGGGATGACTGAAGCTTTCTTT
TRBJ2-1	TRBV27	NA	TRBD2	CASSSWGLAGLNEQFF	TGTGCCAGCAGTTCATGGGGACTAGCGGGGCTCAATGAGCAGTTCTTC
TRBJ1-4	TRBV15	once	TRBD1	CATSRVGQGLEKLFF	TGTGCCACCAGCAGAGTGGGACAGGGTCTGGAAAAACTGTTTTTT
TRBJ1-1	TRBV7-2	NA	NA	CASSRGHMNTEAFF	TGTGCCAGCAGCAGAGGACATATGAACACTGAAGCTTTCTTT
TRBJ2-7	TRBV2	NA	TRBD1	CASSENNRGYEQYF	TGTGCCAGCAGTGAAAACAACAGGGGGTACGAGCAGTACTTC